This T cell receptor (beta chain) is from a study of CD4 T cells in relation to SARS-CoV-2 and coronaviruses. Study-level findings and limits: No crossreactivity against non-spike viral proteins was tested here. Roughly 65% of donors had memory CD4+ clonotypes crossrecognizing SARS-CoV-2 and common cold coronavirus spike. Compared with monoreactive clones, crossreactive clones showed significantly weaker SARS-CoV-2 expansion.

Unexposed donor CD4+ T cells date from about 2011-2018, before the COVID-19 pandemic. Naive and memory CD4+ T cells were separated from cryopreserved PBMCs. Germline CDR1 reads MNHEY; CDR2 reads SVGAGI. The V and J ends lost 10 bases and 1 base respectively, with 13 bases between them. The CDR3 contains 13 residues. Points on this clone: The antigen is undetermined.

Libraries were prepared by immunoSEQ multiplex PCR; TCRdb keeps only in-frame clonotypes and omits some of them. The data show 65,000 or so clones, around 87% seen once. This receptor was identified in a human donor in good health. Source material: memory CD4+ T cells from PBMCs. The rearrangement links TRBV6-5 to TRBJ1-1; TRBD1 is a possible D gene (6 bases). The CDR3 protein is CATRGGWNTEAFF. CDR3 nucleotides: TGTGCCACAAGGGGGGGATGGAACACTGAAGCTTTCTTT.